This is a list of T cell receptor beta chains from one sample in a study of untreated major depressive disorder. Some clones are missing from TCRdb's copy, which holds only in-frame ones; the method was immunoSEQ multiplex PCR. The data show tens of thousands of clones, around 87% seen once. The specimen was CD4+ T cells from PBMCs. The receptors shown here come from a woman aged 30 to 39 in good health. The CDR3 runs from the conserved cysteine through the conserved F or W. The order of the fields is V gene, clone size, D gene, J gene, CDR3 DNA, CDR3 protein. A D gene is named only where the DNA matches it firmly. Clone size is stated in some rows and not others, as once, few, many or a class when expanded.

v_gene: TRBV27; abundance: -; d_gene: -; j_gene: TRBJ1-5; CDR3nt: TGTGCCAGCAGTTTAAAGCCTTCCGGCCAGCCCCAGCATTTT; CDR3aa: CASSLKPSGQPQHF
v_gene: TRBV7-6; abundance: -; d_gene: -; j_gene: TRBJ1-2; CDR3nt: TGTGCCAGCAGCTTAGCGTCGGGAAGAGGTGGCTACACCTTC; CDR3aa: CASSLASGRGGYTF
v_gene: TRBV28; abundance: -; d_gene: -; j_gene: TRBJ1-1; CDR3nt: TGTGCCAGCATAATAAGTAGGATGAACACTGAAGCTTTCTTT; CDR3aa: CASIISRMNTEAFF
v_gene: TRBV28; abundance: -; d_gene: TRBD1; j_gene: TRBJ2-7; CDR3nt: TGTGCCAGCAGTCCCGGGACAGATACTACCTACGAGCAGTACTTC; CDR3aa: CASSPGTDTTYEQYF
v_gene: TRBV30; abundance: few; d_gene: TRBD1; j_gene: TRBJ1-2; CDR3nt: TGTGCCTGGGGGACAGGGGAAAAATCTAGTAATGGCTACACCTTC; CDR3aa: CAWGTGEKSSNGYTF
v_gene: TRBV30; abundance: -; d_gene: -; j_gene: TRBJ1-6; CDR3nt: TGTGCCTGGAAGGATGGGTACGGCTCACCCCTCCACTTT; CDR3aa: CAWKDGYGSPLHF
v_gene: TRBV10-1; abundance: few; d_gene: TRBD1; j_gene: TRBJ2-7; CDR3nt: TGCGCCAGCAGTGTGGAGGTTCGGGACAGAACTATCCTCCGATCCTACGAGCAGTACTTC; CDR3aa: CASSVEVRDRTILRSYEQYF
v_gene: TRBV28; abundance: once; d_gene: -; j_gene: TRBJ2-1; CDR3nt: TGTGCCAGCAGCCGAGACAGTAGACTCTACAATGAGCAGTTCTTC; CDR3aa: CASSRDSRLYNEQFF
v_gene: TRBV7-2; abundance: once; d_gene: -; j_gene: TRBJ2-3; CDR3nt: TGTGCCAGCAGCCAGGGGGGCCTGTGGACAGATACGCAGTATTTT; CDR3aa: CASSQGGLWTDTQYF
v_gene: TRBV18; abundance: -; d_gene: -; j_gene: TRBJ2-3; CDR3nt: TGTGCCAGCTCACCAACCACAGATACGCAGTATTTT; CDR3aa: CASSPTTDTQYF
v_gene: TRBV7-8; abundance: -; d_gene: -; j_gene: TRBJ1-1; CDR3nt: TGTGCCAGCAGCTTATCTGGACAGTTGAACACTGAAGCTTTCTTT; CDR3aa: CASSLSGQLNTEAFF
v_gene: TRBV7-2; abundance: -; d_gene: TRBD2; j_gene: TRBJ2-7; CDR3nt: TGTGCCAGCAGCGCGACAGCGGGGGTCCAATACGAGCAGTACTTC; CDR3aa: CASSATAGVQYEQYF
v_gene: TRBV27; abundance: -; d_gene: -; j_gene: TRBJ2-3; CDR3nt: TGTGCCAGCAGTTTATTCGGAGAGGGCCATGCACCTAGCGTGGACAACACAGATACGCAGTATTTT; CDR3aa: CASSLFGEGHAPSVDNTDTQYF
v_gene: TRBV5-4; abundance: -; d_gene: -; j_gene: TRBJ1-2; CDR3nt: TGTGCCAGCAACTTGGGAGGGGCCTATGGCTACACCTTC; CDR3aa: CASNLGGAYGYTF
v_gene: TRBV7-2; abundance: -; d_gene: TRBD1; j_gene: TRBJ1-2; CDR3nt: TGTGCCAGCAGCTTTTCCGGGACAGGGGGCGCGAACTATGGCTACACCTTC; CDR3aa: CASSFSGTGGANYGYTF
v_gene: TRBV7-2; abundance: -; d_gene: TRBD2; j_gene: TRBJ2-3; CDR3nt: TGTGCCAGCAGCTTAGTGGCTAGCGGGGGTCGGGATACGCAGTATTTT; CDR3aa: CASSLVASGGRDTQYF
v_gene: TRBV5-1; abundance: few; d_gene: -; j_gene: TRBJ1-5; CDR3nt: TGCGCCAGCAGCTGGGACAATCCCCGACAGCCCCAGCATTTT; CDR3aa: CASSWDNPRQPQHF
v_gene: TRBV19; abundance: -; d_gene: TRBD1; j_gene: TRBJ2-7; CDR3nt: TGTGCCAGTAGTATAGAGGGACAGGGATTCTACGAGCAGTACTTC; CDR3aa: CASSIEGQGFYEQYF
v_gene: TRBV27; abundance: once; d_gene: -; j_gene: TRBJ1-1; CDR3nt: TGTGCCAGCAGTTTACGAGGTATCACTGAAGCTTTCTTT; CDR3aa: CASSLRGITEAFF
v_gene: TRBV5-4; abundance: once; d_gene: TRBD1; j_gene: TRBJ2-7; CDR3nt: TGTGCCAGCAGCTTGGAAGGACAGGGGAGCGTCGAGCAGTACTTC; CDR3aa: CASSLEGQGSVEQYF
v_gene: TRBV29-1; abundance: -; d_gene: -; j_gene: TRBJ1-1; CDR3nt: TGCAGCGTTGAAGGCAGGGTTGGGGCTGAAGCTTTCTTT; CDR3aa: CSVEGRVGAEAFF
v_gene: TRBV5-4; abundance: -; d_gene: -; j_gene: TRBJ2-7; CDR3nt: TGTGCCAGCAGCTTGGATCAGGGGAGGTACGAGCAGTACTTC; CDR3aa: CASSLDQGRYEQYF
v_gene: TRBV4-3; abundance: -; d_gene: TRBD1; j_gene: TRBJ2-5; CDR3nt: TGCGCCAGCAGCCAAATCCCGGGACAGGGAGAGACCCAGTACTTC; CDR3aa: CASSQIPGQGETQYF
v_gene: TRBV5-6; abundance: -; d_gene: TRBD1; j_gene: TRBJ1-2; CDR3nt: TGTGCCAGCAGCTGGGACAGGGGGAGTTATGGCTACACCTTC; CDR3aa: CASSWDRGSYGYTF
v_gene: TRBV30; abundance: once; d_gene: -; j_gene: TRBJ2-7; CDR3nt: TGTGCCTGGAGTGATTATGGACTTAACGGTGACGGGCAGTACTTC; CDR3aa: CAWSDYGLNGDGQYF
v_gene: TRBV7-9; abundance: -; d_gene: TRBD1; j_gene: TRBJ1-2; CDR3nt: TGTGCCAGTACTAAGGGACAGGCGTTTGGCTACACCTTC; CDR3aa: CASTKGQAFGYTF